The entry below describes one T cell receptor (beta chain). The antigen is not known. Produced via immunoSEQ multiplex PCR; TCRdb's table is partial and in-frame only. This table holds about 98,000 clones, roughly 87% found once. This sample is part of a study of cytomegalovirus exposure and HLA in healthy donors. Study-level findings and limits: Rare sequences made up most TCRs, while some public TCRs were found in many donors.

These donors were members of the roughly 120-subject validation cohort, a group separate from the approximately 670-subject first cohort. Sequenced sample: PBMCs. This clonotype was obtained from a man younger than 35 in good health and CMV-seropositive.

This CDR3 is CSVASTNSNQPQHF. CDR3 DNA: TGCAGCGTTGCATCCACGAACAGTAATCAGCCCCAGCATTTT. V is TRBV29-1 and J is TRBJ1-5; D not certain. Germline V gene lookup returns CDR1 SQVTM and CDR2 ANQGSEA. Deletions cut 4 bases from V and 4 bases from J, with 14 bases between. This CDR3 has 14 amino acids.